This T cell receptor (beta chain) was identified during a study of blood T cell repertoires in COVID-19. Germline lookup yields CDR1 SGHTS and CDR2 YDEGEE. The CDR3 is 16 residues long. Trimming removed 2 bases from V and 2 bases from J, with 13 bases in between. Generated by immunoSEQ multiplex PCR, the TCRdb table keeps only in-frame clones and is missing some. This sample yields 52,000 or so clones, of which 83% are seen a single time; around 15% belongs to the top ten. The chain recombines TRBV5-8 with TRBJ1-4, with D perhaps TRBD1 (6 bases). Specimen: peripheral blood. This clonotype was obtained from a middle-aged man with acute or convalescent COVID-19. Here the CDR3 reads CASSLGQRGTNEKLFF. The CDR3 nucleotides read TGTGCCAGCAGCTTAGGGCAAAGGGGGACTAATGAAAAACTGTTTTTT. The full variable domain, completed using reference TRBV5-8 and TRBJ1-4, is EAGVTQSPTHLIKTRGQQATLRCSPISGHTSVYWYQQALGLGLQFLLWYDEGEERNRGNFPPRFSGRQFPNYSSELNVNALELEDSALYLCASSLGQRGTNEKLFFGSGTQLSVL.